This is a list of T cell receptor beta chains from one sample in a study of tumor-infiltrating lymphocytes in primary liver carcinoma. A single record per CDR3 protein comes from TCRdb applying MiXCR to the multiplex PCR reads. The table lists about 130,000 distinct CDR3 sequences, around 64% of them singletons. The sequenced sample consisted of liver tumor tissue from sampling region 3. Receptors were obtained from an older woman with primary liver carcinoma and hepatitis B virus infection. CDR3s include the opening cysteine and the closing phenylalanine or tryptophan. Each record gives: D gene, V gene, clone size, J gene, CDR3 protein, CDR3 DNA. D genes are given only for firm matches. Clone size is given for some rows only: seen once, a few or many times, or a class if the clone is expanded.

d_gene: .
v_gene: TRBV19
abundance: few
j_gene: TRBJ2-2
CDR3aa: CASRYGGGELFF
CDR3nt: TGTGCCAGTAGGTATGGAGGCGGGGAGCTGTTTTTT

d_gene: .
v_gene: TRBV7-6
abundance: .
j_gene: TRBJ2-7
CDR3aa: CASGPRSYEQYF
CDR3nt: TGTGCCAGCGGCCCCCGCTCCTACGAGCAGTACTTC

d_gene: TRBD1
v_gene: TRBV18
abundance: .
j_gene: TRBJ1-1
CDR3aa: CASSGARGSTEAFF
CDR3nt: TGTGCCAGCTCGGGAGCCAGGGGGTCCACTGAAGCTTTCTTT

d_gene: .
v_gene: TRBV6-2/TRBV6-3
abundance: .
j_gene: TRBJ2-7
CDR3aa: CASSLMNRAPYEQYF
CDR3nt: TGTGCCAGCAGCTTAATGAACAGGGCCCCCTACGAGCAGTACTTC

d_gene: .
v_gene: TRBV12-3/TRBV12-4
abundance: once
j_gene: TRBJ2-2
CDR3aa: CARSLASHGELFF
CDR3nt: TGTGCCAGGAGTTTAGCGAGCCACGGGGAGCTGTTTTTT

d_gene: .
v_gene: TRBV30
abundance: many
j_gene: TRBJ2-7
CDR3aa: CAWSTNFGAVKVYF
CDR3nt: TGTGCCTGGAGTACAAACTTTGGAGCGGTAAAGGTGTACTTC

d_gene: .
v_gene: TRBV12-3/TRBV12-4
abundance: many
j_gene: TRBJ1-1
CDR3aa: CASSSGHPYEAFF
CDR3nt: TGTGCCAGCAGTTCGGGACACCCCTATGAAGCTTTCTTT

d_gene: TRBD1
v_gene: TRBV12-3/TRBV12-4
abundance: .
j_gene: TRBJ1-6
CDR3aa: CASSIGQGNSPLHF
CDR3nt: TGTGCCAGCTCAATAGGACAGGGAAATTCACCCCTCCACTTT

d_gene: TRBD2
v_gene: TRBV24-1
abundance: .
j_gene: TRBJ2-1
CDR3aa: CATSEPSSGVRNEQFF
CDR3nt: TGTGCCACCAGTGAACCCTCTAGCGGGGTTCGGAATGAGCAGTTCTTC

d_gene: TRBD1
v_gene: TRBV12-3/TRBV12-4
abundance: .
j_gene: TRBJ2-1
CDR3aa: CAGSFGQEAKNEQFF
CDR3nt: TGTGCCGGCAGTTTTGGACAGGAGGCTAAGAATGAGCAGTTCTTC

d_gene: TRBD1
v_gene: TRBV19
abundance: .
j_gene: TRBJ2-3
CDR3aa: CASSKDRGMDTQYF
CDR3nt: TGTGCCAGTAGTAAGGACAGGGGAATGGATACGCAGTATTTT

d_gene: .
v_gene: TRBV7-9
abundance: .
j_gene: TRBJ1-1
CDR3aa: CASSLVGGLNTEAFF
CDR3nt: TGTGCCAGCAGCTTAGTGGGGGGACTGAACACTGAAGCTTTCTTT

d_gene: .
v_gene: TRBV10-2
abundance: .
j_gene: TRBJ2-7
CDR3aa: CATSESGFSYEQYF
CDR3nt: TGCGCCACCAGTGAGAGCGGGTTCTCGTACGAGCAGTACTTC

d_gene: .
v_gene: TRBV11-2
abundance: .
j_gene: TRBJ2-6
CDR3aa: CDSSPASGANALTF
CDR3nt: TGTGACAGCAGCCCAGCCTCTGGGGCCAACGCCCTGACTTTC

d_gene: .
v_gene: TRBV7-9
abundance: .
j_gene: TRBJ1-1
CDR3aa: CASSPVSDTNTEAFF
CDR3nt: TGTGCCAGCAGCCCTGTTTCCGACACGAACACTGAAGCTTTCTTT

d_gene: .
v_gene: TRBV28
abundance: .
j_gene: TRBJ1-3
CDR3aa: CASSPNSGNTIYF
CDR3nt: TGTGCCAGTAGTCCCAACTCTGGAAACACCATATATTTT

d_gene: TRBD2
v_gene: TRBV28
abundance: .
j_gene: TRBJ2-7
CDR3aa: CTSRASGLAGWQYF
CDR3nt: TGTACCAGCAGAGCCTCGGGACTAGCGGGATGGCAGTACTTC

d_gene: .
v_gene: TRBV5-1
abundance: few
j_gene: TRBJ1-1
CDR3aa: CASSVEVGTRTEAFF
CDR3nt: TGCGCCAGCAGCGTGGAGGTTGGGACAAGGACTGAAGCTTTCTTT

d_gene: .
v_gene: TRBV7-3
abundance: few
j_gene: TRBJ2-1
CDR3aa: CASAFGKYNEQFF
CDR3nt: TGTGCCAGCGCATTCGGAAAATACAATGAGCAGTTCTTC

d_gene: .
v_gene: TRBV5-4
abundance: many
j_gene: TRBJ1-2
CDR3aa: CASSYEEGQLYGYTF
CDR3nt: TGTGCCAGCAGCTATGAGGAAGGACAGCTCTATGGCTACACCTTC

d_gene: .
v_gene: TRBV11-2
abundance: .
j_gene: TRBJ2-1
CDR3aa: CTSSLDPGVYNEQFF
CDR3nt: TGTACCAGCAGCTTAGATCCGGGAGTCTACAATGAGCAGTTCTTC

d_gene: .
v_gene: TRBV11-2
abundance: .
j_gene: TRBJ2-3
CDR3aa: CASEPELGKDTQYF
CDR3nt: TGTGCCAGCGAACCGGAACTGGGCAAAGATACGCAGTATTTT

d_gene: .
v_gene: TRBV29-1
abundance: many
j_gene: TRBJ2-2
CDR3aa: CSVEQGNTGELFF
CDR3nt: TGCAGCGTTGAACAGGGGAACACCGGGGAGCTGTTTTTT

d_gene: .
v_gene: TRBV18
abundance: .
j_gene: TRBJ2-1
CDR3aa: CASSPLEGVRNEQFF
CDR3nt: TGTGCCAGCTCACCATTGGAGGGAGTGAGGAATGAGCAGTTCTTC

d_gene: .
v_gene: TRBV5-5
abundance: .
j_gene: TRBJ2-7
CDR3aa: CASSLRTFFSYEQYF
CDR3nt: TGTGCCAGCAGCTTGCGGACCTTTTTCTCCTACGAGCAGTACTTC

d_gene: .
v_gene: TRBV11-2
abundance: once
j_gene: TRBJ2-5
CDR3aa: CASRSYGGKESQYF
CDR3nt: TGTGCCAGCAGATCTTACGGGGGCAAAGAGAGCCAGTACTTC

d_gene: TRBD2
v_gene: TRBV12-3/TRBV12-4
abundance: .
j_gene: TRBJ2-1
CDR3aa: CASSQSGTRGNNEQFF
CDR3nt: TGTGCCAGCAGTCAGTCCGGGACTAGAGGTAACAATGAGCAGTTCTTC

d_gene: .
v_gene: TRBV6-5
abundance: many
j_gene: TRBJ2-1
CDR3aa: CASRIAGSRNNEQFF
CDR3nt: TGTGCCAGTCGCATCGCGGGGTCGCGAAACAATGAGCAGTTCTTC

d_gene: .
v_gene: TRBV6-5
abundance: few
j_gene: TRBJ1-2
CDR3aa: CASTQGPPDYGYTF
CDR3nt: TGTGCCAGCACCCAGGGTCCACCAGACTATGGCTACACCTTC

d_gene: .
v_gene: TRBV2
abundance: .
j_gene: TRBJ2-3
CDR3aa: CASSADSTDTQYF
CDR3nt: TGTGCCAGCAGTGCGGACAGCACAGATACGCAGTATTTT

d_gene: TRBD2
v_gene: TRBV29-1
abundance: .
j_gene: TRBJ2-1
CDR3aa: CSAESGTSANGQFF
CDR3nt: TGCAGCGCCGAATCCGGGACTAGTGCCAATGGGCAGTTCTTC

d_gene: TRBD1
v_gene: TRBV11-1
abundance: .
j_gene: TRBJ2-5
CDR3aa: CANSSNNWDRDF
CDR3nt: TGTGCCAACAGCTCTAATAACTGGGACAGGGACTTC

d_gene: TRBD1
v_gene: TRBV20-1
abundance: few
j_gene: TRBJ2-1
CDR3aa: CSAATGTGVNEQFF
CDR3nt: TGCAGTGCTGCTACCGGGACAGGGGTCAATGAGCAGTTCTTC

d_gene: .
v_gene: TRBV10-3
abundance: .
j_gene: TRBJ2-5
CDR3aa: CTISESTAQETQYF
CDR3nt: TGTACCATCAGTGAGTCGACAGCCCAAGAGACCCAGTACTTC

d_gene: TRBD1
v_gene: TRBV6-5
abundance: .
j_gene: TRBJ2-7
CDR3aa: CASSLVGTGRDEQYF
CDR3nt: TGTGCAAGCAGTTTGGTCGGGACAGGGAGGGACGAGCAGTACTTC

d_gene: .
v_gene: TRBV7-9
abundance: .
j_gene: TRBJ2-7
CDR3aa: CASSSTIYEQYF
CDR3nt: TGTGCCAGCAGCTCTACTATCTACGAGCAGTACTTC

d_gene: TRBD1
v_gene: TRBV2
abundance: .
j_gene: TRBJ1-1
CDR3aa: CASSGDRQLLNTEAFF
CDR3nt: TGTGCCAGCAGTGGGGACAGGCAACTCCTGAACACTGAAGCTTTCTTT

d_gene: .
v_gene: TRBV11-2
abundance: .
j_gene: TRBJ2-1
CDR3aa: CASSFTSLRSSFNEKFF
CDR3nt: TGTGCCAGCAGCTTTACCTCACTGAGGAGCTCCTTCAATGAGAAGTTCTTC

d_gene: .
v_gene: TRBV11-3
abundance: .
j_gene: TRBJ2-3
CDR3aa: CAGSSVTGGTDTQYF
CDR3nt: TGTGCCGGCAGCTCAGTGACAGGAGGCACAGATACGCAGTATTTT

d_gene: TRBD2
v_gene: TRBV11-2
abundance: .
j_gene: TRBJ2-5
CDR3aa: CASSFYQAGETRYF
CDR3nt: TGCGCCAGCAGCTTCTACCAAGCGGGAGAAACCCGGTACTTC

d_gene: .
v_gene: TRBV29-1
abundance: many
j_gene: TRBJ2-3
CDR3aa: CSVGDSTDTQYF
CDR3nt: TGCAGCGTGGGGGACAGCACAGATACGCAGTATTTT

d_gene: .
v_gene: TRBV4-1
abundance: once
j_gene: TRBJ2-7
CDR3aa: CSSSQATGRQYEQYF
CDR3nt: TGCTCCAGCAGCCAAGCAACAGGGAGACAGTACGAGCAGTACTTC